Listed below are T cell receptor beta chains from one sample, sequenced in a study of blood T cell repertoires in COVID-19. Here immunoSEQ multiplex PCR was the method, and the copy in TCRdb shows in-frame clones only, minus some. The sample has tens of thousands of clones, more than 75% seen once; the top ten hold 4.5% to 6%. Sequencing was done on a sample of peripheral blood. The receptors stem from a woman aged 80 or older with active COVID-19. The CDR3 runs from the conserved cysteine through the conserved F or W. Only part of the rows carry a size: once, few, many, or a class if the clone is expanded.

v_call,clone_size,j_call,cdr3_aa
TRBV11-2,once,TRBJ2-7,CASSLATIYEQYF
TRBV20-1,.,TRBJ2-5,CSASPTGLAGGGAQYF
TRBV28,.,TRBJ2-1,CASSTSAYNEQFF
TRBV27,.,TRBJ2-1,CASSLKIRVEQFF
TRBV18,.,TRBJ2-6,CASSPAVSGANVLTF
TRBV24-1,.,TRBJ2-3,CATSESGTQRVDTQYF
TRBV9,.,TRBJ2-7,CASSAVGGEVGEQYF
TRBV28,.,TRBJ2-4,CASATAGTAQTKNIQYF
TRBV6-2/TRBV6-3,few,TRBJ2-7,CASSYGTGAYEQYF
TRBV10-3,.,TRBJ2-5,CAISRTLAGVRETQYF
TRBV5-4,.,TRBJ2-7,CASSPQTSSSYEQYF
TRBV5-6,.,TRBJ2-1,CASSRTAGMQFF
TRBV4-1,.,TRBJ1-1,CASSQDPGVTEAFF
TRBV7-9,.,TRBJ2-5,CASSEYREETQYF
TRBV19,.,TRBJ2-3,CASSPSGSTDTQYF
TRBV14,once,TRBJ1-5,CASSQVTMTNQPQHF
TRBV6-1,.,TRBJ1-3,CASSEPAGNGNTIYF
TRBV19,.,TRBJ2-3,CASSTPGLAGGADTQYF
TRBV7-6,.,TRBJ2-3,CASSPQGDRGSTDTQYF
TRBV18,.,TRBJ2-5,CASSPTSGSLETQYF
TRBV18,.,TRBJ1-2,CASSLGTGVNYGYTF
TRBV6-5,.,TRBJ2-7,CASSQEAGFSYEQYF
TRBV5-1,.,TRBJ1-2,CASSMGGTFGYTF
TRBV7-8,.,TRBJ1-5,CASSLAGRGQGQPQHF
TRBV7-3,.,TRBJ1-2,CASSLSRGLGYTF
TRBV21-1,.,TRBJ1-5,CASSVRNQPQHF
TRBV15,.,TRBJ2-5,CATSVSRGTQETQYF
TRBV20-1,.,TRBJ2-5,CSHRSGETQYF
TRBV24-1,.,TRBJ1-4,CATSDAGANEKLFF
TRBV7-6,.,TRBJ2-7,CASSPQTGGPYEQYF
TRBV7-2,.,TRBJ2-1,CASMRRENRNEQFF
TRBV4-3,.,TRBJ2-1,CASSQDRGLAGVFYNEQFF
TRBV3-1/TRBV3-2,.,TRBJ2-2,CASSQEFGQGNTGELFF
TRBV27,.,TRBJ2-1,CASSFLASGSRDEQFF
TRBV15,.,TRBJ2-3,CATSRSGNTDTQYF
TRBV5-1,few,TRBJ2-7,CASSLAGSNYEQYF
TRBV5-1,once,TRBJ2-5,CASSLRLAGEGETQYF
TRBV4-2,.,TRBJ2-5,CASSQDLMETQYF
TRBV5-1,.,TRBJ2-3,CASSFVTTRSGVSTDTQYF
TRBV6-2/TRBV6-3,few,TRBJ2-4,CASSLIGQGAKNIQYF
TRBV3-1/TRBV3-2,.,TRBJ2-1,CASSHLPGDEQFF
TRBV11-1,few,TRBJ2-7,CASSPEEDEQYF
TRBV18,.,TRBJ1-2,CASSLTGDYGYTF
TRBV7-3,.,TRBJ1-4,CASSLGQGEKLFF
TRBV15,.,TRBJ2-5,CATSRVIQETQYF
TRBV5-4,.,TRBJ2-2,CASSLGLAGAPGELFF